Below, 25 T cell receptor beta chains from the same sample are listed, as sequenced in a study of OX40 agonist ivuxolimab in advanced cancers. Profiling relied on immunoSEQ multiplex PCR, and the TCRdb table lists in-frame clones only, not all of them. Of 15,000 to 20,000 clones in the sample, roughly 88% were seen once. This sample comprised CD4+ or CD8+ T cells sorted from blood, obtained in a trial of the OX40 agonist ivuxolimab. These receptors were obtained from an adult with an advanced solid tumor such as melanoma, head and neck, liver or kidney cancer.

The rearrangement joins TRBV11-3 to TRBJ2-3, with D perhaps being TRBD1 or TRBD2 (5 bases each). Per germline, CDR1 SGHNT and CDR2 YENEEA. This CDR3 comprises 16 residues. The germline V and J ends were trimmed by 5 bases and 6 bases, with 21 bases remaining between them. In DNA, the CDR3 is TGTGCCAGCAGCCTCCTCCGGGACCATTCCATTGATACGCAGTATTTT. Translation: CASSLLRDHSIDTQYF.

This sequence joins TRBV15 and TRBJ2-2; D unclear. Per germline, CDR1 LNHNV and CDR2 YYDKDF (reference sequence). The CDR3 runs to 13 residues. The V end was cut by 6 bases, the J end by 1 base, with 6 bases between. The CDR3 DNA reads as TGTGCCACCAGTCCGGTGAACACCGGGGAGCTGTTTTTT. It codes for CATSPVNTGELFF.

The chain carries TRBV14 and TRBJ1-1, with D perhaps TRBD1 (6 bases). V was trimmed by 2 bases and J by 6 bases, leaving 16 bases between them. The CDR3 totals 15 residues. Per germline, CDR1 SGHDN and CDR2 FVKESK. CDR3 region: CASSQLGTRFPEAFF. Written as DNA, the CDR3 is TGTGCCAGCAGCCAATTAGGGACAAGGTTCCCTGAAGCTTTCTTT.

The chain is built from TRBV11-3 and TRBJ2-7; 10 bases map to TRBD2. This CDR3 is built from 13 residues. V shed 7 bases, J shed 4 bases, and the junction held 4 bases outside the gene matches. Germline V gene data show CDR1 as SGHNT and CDR2 as YENEEA. Here the CDR3 DNA reads TGTGCCAGCAAAAGCGGGAGGGCGTACGAGCAGTACTTC. This sequence encodes CASKSGRAYEQYF.

The gene calls are TRBV29-1 and TRBJ2-5; 8 bases match TRBD2. There are 12 residues in the CDR3. The J segment lost 5 bases and the V segment lost 3 bases, leaving 2 bases of the junction unmatched. The germline gives CDR1 SQVTM, CDR2 ANQGSEA. The CDR3 coding sequence is TGCAGCGTTGAGGGCGGGGGGGAGACCCAGTACTTC. Its protein product is CSVEGGGETQYF.

The rearrangement uses TRBV18 and TRBJ2-5; the D is unclear. V was shortened by 9 bases and J by 4 bases, with 9 bases between the two germline ends. Per germline, CDR1 KGHSH and CDR2 LQKENI. The CDR3 has 11 residues. CDR3 protein: CARQSGETQYF. CDR3 DNA sequence: TGTGCCAGACAGTCTGGAGAGACCCAGTACTTC.

V usage is TRBV30 and J usage is TRBJ2-7; 9 bases are a match to TRBD2. Germline V gene data show CDR1 as GTSNPN and CDR2 as SVGIG (reference sequence). V shed 0 bases, J shed 2 bases, and the junction held 2 bases outside the gene matches. This CDR3 has 14 amino acids. The CDR3 loop is CAWSVLAGPYEQYF. The CDR3 DNA reads TGTGCCTGGAGTGTACTAGCGGGTCCCTACGAGCAGTACTTC.

The chain uses TRBV5-1 and TRBJ1-2, with D perhaps matching TRBD1 (5 bases). The CDR3 length is 12 residues. V was trimmed by 9 bases and J by 8 bases, leaving 17 bases between them. The germline gives CDR1 SGHRS, CDR2 YFSETQ. CDR3: CATTPGGRGYTF. For the CDR3, the DNA is TGCGCCACCACTCCGGGGGGTCGAGGCTACACCTTC.

The genes are TRBV6-4 and TRBJ2-1; TRBD2 aligns across 7 bases. The V gene's germline CDR1 is MRHNA and CDR2 SNTAGT. The CDR3 is made up of 15 amino acids. Trimming at V came to 10 bases and at J to 7 bases, leaving 16 bases not matched to a gene. CDR3 coding DNA: TGTGCCACCCAGGCTGGGAGGGAGATGGGGAATGAGCAGTTCTTC. Translating it yields CATQAGREMGNEQFF.

The chain couples TRBV7-3 to TRBJ2-7; possibly TRBD1 for D (6 bases). Trimming took 3 bases from V and 2 from J, leaving 11 bases between them. This CDR3 comprises 14 residues. CDR1 and CDR2 (germline): SGHTA, FQGTGA. The CDR3, as DNA: TGTGCCAGCAGCTTCGGGGCAGGGGCCTACGAGCAGTACTTC. Residues: CASSFGAGAYEQYF.

V usage is TRBV5-4 and J usage is TRBJ2-7, with D uncertain. Trimming took off 4 bases at V and 1 base at J, with 12 bases between the two ends. The CDR3 is 14 amino acids. In germline, CDR1 is SGHNT, CDR2 YYREEE (reference sequence). CDR3 loop: CASSLGQHSYEQYF. CDR3 nucleotides: TGTGCCAGCAGCCTAGGGCAACATTCCTACGAGCAGTACTTC.

The chain has TRBV7-9 and TRBJ2-3, with 10 bases that match TRBD1. Germline CDR1 SEHNR, CDR2 FQNEAQ (reference sequence). This CDR3 comprises 13 residues. CDR3 region: CACRDRGTNTQYF. The CDR3 DNA sequence: TGTGCATGCCGGGACAGGGGAACAAATACGCAGTATTTT.

In this sample, this clone turned up once. The V call is TRBV15, the J call TRBJ1-1; D remains ambiguous. Trimming cost V 5 bases and J 2 bases, with 12 bases left between them. This CDR3 comprises 14 residues. Per germline, CDR1 LNHNV and CDR2 YYDKDF (reference sequence). This CDR3 is CATSGSKLNTEAFF. The CDR3, as DNA: TGTGCCACCAGCGGAAGCAAGCTAAACACTGAAGCTTTCTTT.

This chain links TRBV30 with TRBJ1-2, with 7 nucleotides matching TRBD1. CDR1 GTSNPN and CDR2 SVGIG come from the germline V gene (reference sequence). The CDR3 is 11 residues long. V shed 3 bases and J 8 bases; nucleotides not matched to a gene: 3. The CDR3 DNA follows: TGTGCCTGGAGACAAGGGGGCGGCTACACCTTC. This encodes CAWRQGGGYTF. Combining the CDR3 with reference TRBV30 and TRBJ1-2 gives the whole variable domain SQTIHQWPATLVQPVGSPLSLECTVEGTSNPNLYWYRQAAGRGLQLLFYSVGIGQISSEVPQNLSASRPQDRQFILSSKKLLLSDSGFYLCAWRQGGGYTFGSGTRLTVV.

The chain combines TRBV21-1 with TRBJ2-1; the tabulated D call, TRBD2, remains unverified against the DNA. TRBV21-1 is given as a pseudogene. CDR3 size: 14 residues. CDR3 DNA sequence: TGTGCCAGCAGAAGACTAGCGGGAGGGCTTGAGCAGTTCTTC. Translated, it gives CASRRLAGGLEQFF.

This chain connects TRBV27 to TRBJ2-7; 7 positions match TRBD1. This CDR3 comprises 14 residues. J lost 6 bases, V lost 4 bases, and 9 bases had no gene match. The V gene's germline CDR1 is MNHEY and CDR2 SMNVEV (reference sequence). The CDR3 spells CASSSLGGEGEQYF. The CDR3 nucleotides are TGTGCCAGCAGTTCCCTAGGGGGCGAGGGCGAGCAGTACTTC.

The chain combines TRBV19 with TRBJ1-3; D may be TRBD1 (6 bases). With 6 bases removed from V and 0 bases from J, the gap between germline ends came to 18 bases. The CDR3 has 17 residues. Germline values: CDR1 LNHDA, CDR2 SQIVND (reference sequence). This chain's CDR3 is CASRGQRMSSSGNTIYF. CDR3 sequence (DNA): TGTGCCAGTAGAGGACAGCGAATGTCGAGCTCTGGAAACACCATATATTTT.

The chain carries TRBV13 and TRBJ2-1; a possible D gene is TRBD1 (6 bases). This CDR3 comprises 13 residues. Trimming removed 5 bases from V and 7 bases from J, with 12 bases in between. Per germline, CDR1 PRHDT and CDR2 FYEKMQ (reference sequence). The CDR3 bases are TGTGCCAGCAGCCCCGGGACAAAAAATGAGCAGTTCTTC. Amino acid sequence: CASSPGTKNEQFF.

This clone has a single count. The chain links TRBV28 to TRBJ2-2; 7 bases fit TRBD2. CDR1 MDHEN and CDR2 SYDVKM come from the germline V gene. The CDR3 loop spans 14 amino acids. J was trimmed by 6 bases and V by 3 bases; bases with no gene match: 4. The CDR3 DNA reads as TGTGCCAGCAGTTTGGCGGGAGAGGCCGGGGAGCTGTTTTTT. Encoded protein: CASSLAGEAGELFF. Complete variable domain (other parts from reference TRBV28 and TRBJ2-2): DVKVTQSSRYLVKRTGEKVFLECVQDMDHENMFWYRQDPGLGLRLIYFSYDVKMKEKGDIPEGYSVSREKKERFSLILESASTNQTSMYLCASSLAGEAGELFFGEGSRLTVL.

The CDR3 is CASSSPAVANTGELFF. Here the CDR3 DNA reads TGTGCCAGCAGCTCTCCGGCGGTAGCGAACACCGGGGAGCTGTTTTTT. The V gene is TRBV7-9, the J gene TRBJ2-2; D not resolved. Germline values: CDR1 SEHNR, CDR2 FQNEAQ (reference sequence). V lost 4 bases to trimming and J lost 0 bases, with 12 bases between them. This CDR3 comprises 16 residues.

The rearrangement links TRBV6-5 to TRBJ2-5, with a tentative D call TRBD1 (5 bases). The end of the DNA aligns better with TRBJ2-7, so the J call may be wrong. The germline CDR1 and CDR2 sequences are MNHEY and SVGAGI. This CDR3 spans 13 amino acids. The CDR3: CASSYATAYEQYF. CDR3 DNA sequence: TGTGCCAGCAGTTACGCGACAGCCTACGAGCAGTACTTC.

V is TRBV5-4 and J is TRBJ1-1; D unresolved. The CDR3 contains 12 residues. Germline lookup yields CDR1 SGHNT and CDR2 YYREEE (reference sequence). V was clipped by 7 bases and J by 4 bases, with 11 bases between them. The CDR3 sequence is CASGRGPTEAFF. CDR3 DNA: TGTGCCAGCGGAAGAGGGCCCACTGAAGCTTTCTTT.

V gene TRBV28 combines with J gene TRBJ2-7; TRBD1 aligns across 9 bases. This CDR3 has 13 residues. V shed 6 bases and J 5 bases; nucleotides not matched to a gene: 5. Germline CDR1 MDHEN, CDR2 SYDVKM. CDR3 amino acids: CASSGTGRNEQYF. Here the CDR3 DNA reads TGTGCCAGCAGCGGGACAGGGAGGAACGAGCAGTACTTC.

The chain recombines TRBV10-3 with TRBJ2-7; possible D gene TRBD1, 5 bases. Trimming removed 9 bases from V and 1 base from J, with 13 bases in between. The germline CDR1 and CDR2 sequences are ENHRY and SYGVKD. The CDR3 has 13 amino acids. CDR3: CAITDSLSYEQYF. CDR3 DNA sequence: TGTGCCATTACCGACAGCCTTTCCTACGAGCAGTACTTC.

A single count supports this clone. The rearrangement links TRBV19 to TRBJ2-1; no definite D call. Germline V gives CDR1 LNHDA, CDR2 SQIVND (reference sequence). The CDR3 consists of 14 residues. V lost 8 bases and J 0 bases, leaving 11 bases between the germline ends. For the CDR3, the DNA is TGTGCCAGTCACGGCGGTCCCTCCTACAATGAGCAGTTCTTC. It is translated as CASHGGPSYNEQFF.